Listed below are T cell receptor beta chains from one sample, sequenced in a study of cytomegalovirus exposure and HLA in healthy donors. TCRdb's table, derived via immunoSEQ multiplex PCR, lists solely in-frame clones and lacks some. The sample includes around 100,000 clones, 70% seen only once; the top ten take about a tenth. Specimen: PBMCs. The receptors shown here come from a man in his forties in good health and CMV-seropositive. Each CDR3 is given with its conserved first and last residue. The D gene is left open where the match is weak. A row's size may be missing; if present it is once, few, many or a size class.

CDR3aa: CAWTQLPGQGSYEQYF
CDR3nt: TGTGCCTGGACTCAATTACCGGGACAGGGGTCCTACGAGCAGTACTTC
d_gene: TRBD1
j_gene: TRBJ2-7
abundance: -
v_gene: TRBV30

CDR3aa: CASSSLGGATDTQYF
CDR3nt: TGTGCCAGCAGCTCCCTGGGCGGGGCCACAGATACGCAGTATTTT
d_gene: -
j_gene: TRBJ2-3
abundance: -
v_gene: TRBV5-4

CDR3aa: CAWRSGTGKDTQYF
CDR3nt: TGTGCCTGGAGATCCGGGACAGGAAAAGATACGCAGTATTTT
d_gene: TRBD1
j_gene: TRBJ2-3
abundance: -
v_gene: TRBV30

CDR3aa: CATSRGESVLDRDHNEQFF
CDR3nt: TGTGCCACCAGCAGAGGCGAATCTGTACTGGACAGGGACCACAATGAGCAGTTCTTC
d_gene: TRBD1
j_gene: TRBJ2-1
abundance: -
v_gene: TRBV15

CDR3aa: CAALQGHSGANVLTF
CDR3nt: TGTGCCGCCTTACAGGGCCACTCTGGGGCCAACGTCCTGACTTTC
d_gene: -
j_gene: TRBJ2-6
abundance: -
v_gene: TRBV6-1

CDR3aa: CASSQVSKEYSNQPQHF
CDR3nt: TGCGCCAGCAGCCAGGTGTCAAAGGAGTATAGCAATCAGCCCCAGCATTTT
d_gene: -
j_gene: TRBJ1-5
abundance: -
v_gene: TRBV4-1

CDR3aa: CASSLDREKLFF
CDR3nt: TGCGCCAGCAGCCTGGACAGGGAAAAACTGTTTTTT
d_gene: TRBD1
j_gene: TRBJ1-4
abundance: few
v_gene: TRBV5-1

CDR3aa: CASTRLAGESHNEQFF
CDR3nt: TGTGCCAGTACCAGGCTAGCGGGAGAGTCCCACAATGAGCAGTTCTTC
d_gene: TRBD2
j_gene: TRBJ2-1
abundance: -
v_gene: TRBV19

CDR3aa: CASSISGSESYEQYF
CDR3nt: TGTGCCAGTAGTATTAGCGGGAGCGAGTCCTACGAGCAGTACTTC
d_gene: TRBD2
j_gene: TRBJ2-7
abundance: -
v_gene: TRBV19

CDR3aa: CASADRADEQYF
CDR3nt: TGCGCCAGCGCGGACAGGGCAGACGAGCAGTACTTC
d_gene: TRBD1
j_gene: TRBJ2-7
abundance: once
v_gene: TRBV5-1

CDR3aa: CASRLTEDNYGYTF
CDR3nt: TGTGCCAGTAGACTGACGGAGGATAACTATGGCTACACCTTC
d_gene: -
j_gene: TRBJ1-2
abundance: -
v_gene: TRBV19

CDR3aa: CASSQALTSGVYQETQYF
CDR3nt: TGCGCCAGCAGCCAAGCCCTGACTAGCGGGGTATACCAAGAGACCCAGTACTTC
d_gene: TRBD2
j_gene: TRBJ2-5
abundance: -
v_gene: TRBV4-3

CDR3aa: CSVGGQGNEKLFF
CDR3nt: TGCAGCGTTGGAGGACAGGGTAATGAAAAACTGTTTTTT
d_gene: TRBD1
j_gene: TRBJ1-4
abundance: few
v_gene: TRBV29-1

CDR3aa: CASSQVSFNEKLFF
CDR3nt: TGCGCCAGCAGCCAAGTCAGTTTTAATGAAAAACTGTTTTTT
d_gene: -
j_gene: TRBJ1-4
abundance: once
v_gene: TRBV4-1

CDR3aa: CASSFGEQFF
CDR3nt: TGTGCCAGCAGCTTCGGTGAGCAGTTCTTC
d_gene: -
j_gene: TRBJ2-1
abundance: -
v_gene: TRBV7-9

CDR3aa: CASSYYRRSYEQYF
CDR3nt: TGTGCCAGCAGTTACTATCGGCGGAGCTACGAGCAGTACTTC
d_gene: -
j_gene: TRBJ2-7
abundance: -
v_gene: TRBV6-5

CDR3aa: CASLYSQASYEQYF
CDR3nt: TGTGCCAGCTTGTACTCCCAGGCCTCCTACGAGCAGTACTTC
d_gene: -
j_gene: TRBJ2-7
abundance: -
v_gene: TRBV6-1

CDR3aa: CASSSGSSSYNSPLHF
CDR3nt: TGTGCCAGCAGTTCGGGGTCGAGCTCCTATAATTCACCCCTCCACTTT
d_gene: -
j_gene: TRBJ1-6
abundance: -
v_gene: TRBV6-6

CDR3aa: CASSPLREVPDTQYF
CDR3nt: TGTGCCAGCAGCCCCCTACGGGAGGTGCCAGATACGCAGTATTTT
d_gene: TRBD2
j_gene: TRBJ2-3
abundance: -
v_gene: TRBV9

CDR3aa: CASSYSPQGANYGYTF
CDR3nt: TGTGCCAGCAGTTACTCACCACAGGGGGCCAACTATGGCTACACCTTC
d_gene: TRBD1
j_gene: TRBJ1-2
abundance: -
v_gene: TRBV6-5

CDR3aa: CASSRDRANTEAFF
CDR3nt: TGTGCCAGTAGTCGTGACAGAGCGAACACTGAAGCTTTCTTT
d_gene: -
j_gene: TRBJ1-1
abundance: -
v_gene: TRBV19

CDR3aa: CAWSLQAARGQETQYF
CDR3nt: TGTGCCTGGAGCCTACAAGCGGCCAGGGGACAAGAGACCCAGTACTTC
d_gene: -
j_gene: TRBJ2-5
abundance: -
v_gene: TRBV30

CDR3aa: CASSLPLRNEQFF
CDR3nt: TGTGCCAGCAGCTTACCTTTGCGCAATGAGCAGTTCTTC
d_gene: -
j_gene: TRBJ2-1
abundance: -
v_gene: TRBV7-3

CDR3aa: CASSPQANTEAFF
CDR3nt: TGTGCCAGCTCACCTCAGGCGAACACTGAAGCTTTCTTT
d_gene: -
j_gene: TRBJ1-1
abundance: -
v_gene: TRBV18

CDR3aa: CASSPGLAGSNEQFF
CDR3nt: TGTGCCAGCAGCCCGGGACTAGCGGGGAGCAATGAGCAGTTCTTC
d_gene: TRBD2
j_gene: TRBJ2-1
abundance: -
v_gene: TRBV5-6

CDR3aa: CASSLFSGNTIYF
CDR3nt: TGCGCCAGCAGTCTGTTCTCTGGAAACACCATATATTTT
d_gene: -
j_gene: TRBJ1-3
abundance: -
v_gene: TRBV4-1

CDR3aa: CASSFQGRSYEQYF
CDR3nt: TGTGCCAGCAGTTTTCAAGGAAGGAGCTACGAGCAGTACTTC
d_gene: -
j_gene: TRBJ2-7
abundance: -
v_gene: TRBV27

CDR3aa: CSGRVNNEQFF
CDR3nt: TGTTCGGGGAGAGTTAACAATGAGCAGTTCTTC
d_gene: -
j_gene: TRBJ2-1
abundance: -
v_gene: TRBV20-1